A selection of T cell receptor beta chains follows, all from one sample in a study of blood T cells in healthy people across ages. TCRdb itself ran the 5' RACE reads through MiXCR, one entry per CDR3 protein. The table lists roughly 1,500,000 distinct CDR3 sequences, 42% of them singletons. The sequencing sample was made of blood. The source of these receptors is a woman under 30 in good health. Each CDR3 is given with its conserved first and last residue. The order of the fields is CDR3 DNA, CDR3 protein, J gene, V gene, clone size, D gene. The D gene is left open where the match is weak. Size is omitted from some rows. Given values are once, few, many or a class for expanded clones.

cdr3_nt: TGTGCCAGCAGCTCCGTGCAGGCGGGCGGTAAAAACATTCAGTACTTC
cdr3_aa: CASSSVQAGGKNIQYF
j_call: TRBJ2-4
v_call: TRBV7-2
clone_size: many
d_call: .

cdr3_nt: TGTGCCAGCTCACTGAACAGGGACCTTAAGAATGAGCAGTTCTTC
cdr3_aa: CASSLNRDLKNEQFF
j_call: TRBJ2-1
v_call: TRBV18
clone_size: .
d_call: .

cdr3_nt: TGTGCCAGCAGCTTAGGCTCTCGGACAGGGGGTAATCAGCCCCAGCATTTT
cdr3_aa: CASSLGSRTGGNQPQHF
j_call: TRBJ1-5
v_call: TRBV11-3
clone_size: few
d_call: TRBD1

cdr3_nt: TGTGCCAGCAAAAGGGTTGAGGGCTCCTACGAGCAGTACTTC
cdr3_aa: CASKRVEGSYEQYF
j_call: TRBJ2-7
v_call: TRBV28
clone_size: .
d_call: .

cdr3_nt: TGTGCCAGCTCACGATCGAGGGACAGGGGATTCGAGACCCAGTACTTC
cdr3_aa: CASSRSRDRGFETQYF
j_call: TRBJ2-5
v_call: TRBV18
clone_size: .
d_call: TRBD1

cdr3_nt: TGTGCCAGCAGCCAAGACTACAGGGGGTTTGGCTACACCTTC
cdr3_aa: CASSQDYRGFGYTF
j_call: TRBJ1-2
v_call: TRBV3-1
clone_size: few
d_call: TRBD1

cdr3_nt: TGTGCCAGCAGCTTAGGGGCCCAGGGGTTGAACACTGAAGCTTTCTTT
cdr3_aa: CASSLGAQGLNTEAFF
j_call: TRBJ1-1
v_call: TRBV7-9
clone_size: .
d_call: .

cdr3_nt: TGTGCCAGCAGCGAGGACAGGGGGCGCACCTATGGCTACACCTTC
cdr3_aa: CASSEDRGRTYGYTF
j_call: TRBJ1-2
v_call: TRBV5-6
clone_size: few
d_call: TRBD1

cdr3_nt: TGTGCCAGCAGCCCCTGGACAGGGTGGAATGAGCAGTTCTTC
cdr3_aa: CASSPWTGWNEQFF
j_call: TRBJ2-1
v_call: TRBV7-2
clone_size: few
d_call: TRBD1

cdr3_nt: TGTGCCAGCAGCTTAAAAGCGTGGAGCTCCTACAATGAGCAGTACTTC
cdr3_aa: CASSLKAWSSYNEQYF
j_call: TRBJ2-7
v_call: TRBV7-3
clone_size: .
d_call: .

cdr3_nt: TGCAGCGTTGAAGAATGGAGGTCGGATAACAATGAGCAGTTCTTC
cdr3_aa: CSVEEWRSDNNEQFF
j_call: TRBJ2-1
v_call: TRBV29-1
clone_size: few
d_call: .

cdr3_nt: TGTGCCACCAGCAGAGATCTGGGGGTTCTCAACACTGAAGCTTTCTTT
cdr3_aa: CATSRDLGVLNTEAFF
j_call: TRBJ1-1
v_call: TRBV15
clone_size: .
d_call: .

cdr3_nt: TGCAGCGTGGCGTACAGCTCCTACGAGCAGTACTTC
cdr3_aa: CSVAYSSYEQYF
j_call: TRBJ2-7
v_call: TRBV29-1
clone_size: many
d_call: .

cdr3_nt: TGTGCCATCAGTGACCCCGGACTAGCGGGGGGCCCTAGCTCCTACAATGAGCAGTTCTTC
cdr3_aa: CAISDPGLAGGPSSYNEQFF
j_call: TRBJ2-1
v_call: TRBV10-3
clone_size: few
d_call: TRBD2

cdr3_nt: TGCAGTGCTTATTCCGGGGGTTTGGTTAATGAAAAACTGTTTTTT
cdr3_aa: CSAYSGGLVNEKLFF
j_call: TRBJ1-4
v_call: TRBV20-1
clone_size: .
d_call: .

cdr3_nt: TGCAGTGCTAGAGGTTCGTCGAGCGGAGAGTACAATGAGCAGTACTTC
cdr3_aa: CSARGSSSGEYNEQYF
j_call: TRBJ2-7
v_call: TRBV20-1
clone_size: .
d_call: .

cdr3_nt: TGTGCCAGCATGGACGGGAATGAGCAGTACTTC
cdr3_aa: CASMDGNEQYF
j_call: TRBJ2-5
v_call: TRBV6-5
clone_size: .
d_call: .

cdr3_nt: TGTGCCTGGAGCAGAGGACAGGGGACGGCTCAAGCTTTCTTT
cdr3_aa: CAWSRGQGTAQAFF
j_call: TRBJ1-1
v_call: TRBV30
clone_size: .
d_call: TRBD1

cdr3_nt: TGTGCCAGCAGTTTCGCACAGCTCGCTGGCTACACCTTC
cdr3_aa: CASSFAQLAGYTF
j_call: TRBJ1-2
v_call: TRBV12-3/TRBV12-4
clone_size: .
d_call: .

cdr3_nt: TGTGCCAGCAGTTTAGAGGCAGAAAGAACCTATAATTCACCCCTCCACTTT
cdr3_aa: CASSLEAERTYNSPLHF
j_call: TRBJ1-6
v_call: TRBV27
clone_size: few
d_call: .

cdr3_nt: TGTGCCAGCAGCTTCAGACAGGGGGAGAACACTGAAGCTTTCTTT
cdr3_aa: CASSFRQGENTEAFF
j_call: TRBJ1-1
v_call: TRBV13
clone_size: .
d_call: TRBD1

cdr3_nt: TGTGCCAGCTCACGGGGGCAAACGGGGAACACTGAAGCTTTCTTT
cdr3_aa: CASSRGQTGNTEAFF
j_call: TRBJ1-1
v_call: TRBV18
clone_size: once
d_call: .

cdr3_nt: TGTGCCAGCACCATTAGCGGGCTCTTAGCCAAAAACATTCAGTACTTC
cdr3_aa: CASTISGLLAKNIQYF
j_call: TRBJ2-4
v_call: TRBV13
clone_size: .
d_call: TRBD2

cdr3_nt: TGTGCCAGTCAAAGGGTGGACAGGGTTTTCACAGATACGCAGTATTTT
cdr3_aa: CASQRVDRVFTDTQYF
j_call: TRBJ2-3
v_call: TRBV12-3/TRBV12-4
clone_size: once
d_call: TRBD1

cdr3_nt: TGTGCCAGCAGTTGGGGCCGAGACGACTACAATGAGCAGTTCTTC
cdr3_aa: CASSWGRDDYNEQFF
j_call: TRBJ2-1
v_call: TRBV5-6
clone_size: .
d_call: .

cdr3_nt: TGTGCCAGCAGCGTGGGAGGGGGATTCTCTGGGGCCAACGTCCTGACTTTC
cdr3_aa: CASSVGGGFSGANVLTF
j_call: TRBJ2-6
v_call: TRBV9
clone_size: few
d_call: .

cdr3_nt: TGTGCCACCAACAGAGGGGCTGCTACAGGGAATGAAAAACTGTTTTTT
cdr3_aa: CATNRGAATGNEKLFF
j_call: TRBJ1-4
v_call: TRBV15
clone_size: .
d_call: .

cdr3_nt: TGTGCCAGCACCTGGGACCGTGAGACCCAGTACTTC
cdr3_aa: CASTWDRETQYF
j_call: TRBJ2-5
v_call: TRBV2
clone_size: few
d_call: .

cdr3_nt: TGTGCCAGCAGCCACGGACCCCTACACGAGCAGTACTTC
cdr3_aa: CASSHGPLHEQYF
j_call: TRBJ2-7
v_call: TRBV7-9
clone_size: few
d_call: .

cdr3_nt: TGCGCCAGCAGCCGGCAGGCGGGCTTAAATCAGCCCCAGCATTTT
cdr3_aa: CASSRQAGLNQPQHF
j_call: TRBJ1-5
v_call: TRBV4-1
clone_size: few
d_call: .

cdr3_nt: TGCAGTGCTAGAGCGGGACAGGGGACCTACGAGCAGTACTTC
cdr3_aa: CSARAGQGTYEQYF
j_call: TRBJ2-7
v_call: TRBV20-1
clone_size: few
d_call: TRBD1

cdr3_nt: TGTGCCAGCAGTTTAATTAGGACGGCGCATGGCTACACCTTC
cdr3_aa: CASSLIRTAHGYTF
j_call: TRBJ1-2
v_call: TRBV28
clone_size: few
d_call: .

cdr3_nt: TGTGCCAGCAGCTCCCTCGCCCAGCGGGGGGCAGCCTACAATGAGCAGTTCTTC
cdr3_aa: CASSSLAQRGAAYNEQFF
j_call: TRBJ2-1
v_call: TRBV11-1
clone_size: few
d_call: TRBD2

cdr3_nt: TGTGCCAGCACCCTGGACAGTGCAACTAATGAAAAACTGTTTTTT
cdr3_aa: CASTLDSATNEKLFF
j_call: TRBJ1-4
v_call: TRBV7-6
clone_size: .
d_call: .

cdr3_nt: TGCAGTGCCACGTTTGGGACTAGCGACTCGGATACGCAGTATTTT
cdr3_aa: CSATFGTSDSDTQYF
j_call: TRBJ2-3
v_call: TRBV20-1
clone_size: .
d_call: TRBD2

cdr3_nt: TGTGCCACCAGCAGGACAGGGGCATTTCTTTTTGGTGAGCAGTACTTC
cdr3_aa: CATSRTGAFLFGEQYF
j_call: TRBJ2-5
v_call: TRBV15
clone_size: once
d_call: TRBD1

cdr3_nt: TGTGCCAGCAGTGATGCCGGGTCTGCGCAGTATTTT
cdr3_aa: CASSDAGSAQYF
j_call: TRBJ2-3
v_call: TRBV25-1
clone_size: once
d_call: .

cdr3_nt: TGCGCCAGCAGCTTGGTCCATGGGTTAGAGACCCAGTACTTC
cdr3_aa: CASSLVHGLETQYF
j_call: TRBJ2-5
v_call: TRBV5-1
clone_size: .
d_call: .

cdr3_nt: TGTGCCAGCAGCTTAACGTTCGACAGGTTACACACAGATACGCAGTATTTT
cdr3_aa: CASSLTFDRLHTDTQYF
j_call: TRBJ2-3
v_call: TRBV7-3
clone_size: .
d_call: .